The source of this TCR beta chain is a study of T cells in localized non-small cell lung cancer. Sequenced by immunoSEQ multiplex PCR; TCRdb stores in-frame clones only, minus some. The sample contains roughly 800 clones, 29% of which appear only once. Sequencing used normal lung tissue next to the tumor, obtained before any cancer treatment. The clonotype was recovered from a woman aged 40 to 75 with stage I squamous cell lung carcinoma.

The CDR3 DNA sequence: TGTGCCAGTAGTATGACCCCAGGTAGTCTAAGGAGCACTGAAGCTTTCTTT. Its protein is CASSMTPGSLRSTEAFF. The V call is TRBV19, the J call TRBJ1-1; D is uncertain. With 3 bases removed from V and 4 bases from J, the gap between germline ends came to 21 bases. The CDR3 contains 17 residues. CDR1 and CDR2 from the germline V gene are LNHDA and SQIVND (reference sequence). Full variable domain (remainder filled in from reference TRBV19 and TRBJ1-1): DGGITQSPKYLFRKEGQNVTLSCEQNLNHDAMYWYRQDPGQGLRLIYYSQIVNDFQKGDIAEGYSVSREKKESFPLTVTSAQKNPTAFYLCASSMTPGSLRSTEAFFGQGTRLTVV.